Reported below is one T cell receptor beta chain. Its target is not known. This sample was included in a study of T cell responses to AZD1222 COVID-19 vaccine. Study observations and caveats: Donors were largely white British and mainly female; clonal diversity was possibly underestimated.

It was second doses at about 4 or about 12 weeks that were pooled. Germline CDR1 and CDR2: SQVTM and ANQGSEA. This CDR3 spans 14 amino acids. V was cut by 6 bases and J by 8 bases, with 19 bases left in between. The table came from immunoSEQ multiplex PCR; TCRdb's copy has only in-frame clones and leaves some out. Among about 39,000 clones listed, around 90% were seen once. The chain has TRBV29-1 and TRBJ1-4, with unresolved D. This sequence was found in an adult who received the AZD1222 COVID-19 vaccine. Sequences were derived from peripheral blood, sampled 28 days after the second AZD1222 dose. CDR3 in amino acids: CSVEPGITGEKLFF. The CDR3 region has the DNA TGCAGCGTCGAACCGGGAATAACGGGGGAAAAACTGTTTTTT.